The next 9 T cell receptor beta chains were all read from a single sample in a study of blood T cell repertoires in COVID-19. The repertoire was sequenced with immunoSEQ multiplex PCR; TCRdb's copy has only in-frame clones and lacks some. The data hold about 390,000 clones, with about 86% observed a single time. Sequencing was performed on PBMCs or T cells enriched from blood (not recorded which). The receptors come from a woman between 50 and 59 years old who had recovered from COVID-19.

The rearrangement links TRBV13 to TRBJ2-1, with TRBD1 matching over 9 bases. There are 15 residues in the CDR3. Trimming removed 4 bases from V and 9 bases from J; junction bases left unmatched: 10. Germline V gene sequence: CDR1 PRHDT, CDR2 FYEKMQ (reference sequence). The CDR3 nucleotides are TGTGCCAGCAGCTCCGGACAGGGGCCCTCCCGTGAGCAGTTCTTC. As protein: CASSSGQGPSREQFF. The full variable domain, completed using reference TRBV13 and TRBJ2-1, is AAGVIQSPRHLIKEKRETATLKCYPIPRHDTVYWYQQGPGQDPQFLISFYEKMQSDKGSIPDRFSAQQFSDYHSELNMSSLELGDSALYFCASSSGQGPSREQFFGPGTRLTVL.

The V and J genes are TRBV27 and TRBJ1-2, with 7 bases identical to TRBD1. The CDR3 is made up of 14 amino acids. CDR1 MNHEY and CDR2 SMNVEV come from the germline V gene (reference sequence). J gave up 4 bases and V 5 bases, and 7 bases lay outside the gene matches. CDR3 sequence: CASSQTGTAYGYTF. CDR3 in DNA: TGTGCCAGCAGTCAGACAGGGACCGCCTATGGCTACACCTTC.

The chain has TRBV11-3 and TRBJ2-7; weak D call: TRBD1 (6 bases). The V and J ends lost 2 bases and 5 bases respectively, with 16 bases between them. The CDR3 is 15 amino acids. From germline, CDR1 is SGHNT and CDR2 YENEEA. The CDR3 DNA follows: TGTGCCAGCAGCTTACCTACAGGGTCTGGCCACGAGCAGTACTTC. Its protein is CASSLPTGSGHEQYF.

The genes are TRBV6-2 or TRBV6-3 and TRBJ1-2; TRBD1 is a possible D gene (5 bases). Germline-derived CDR1 and CDR2 are MNHEY and SVGEGT. The CDR3 extends over 15 amino acids. V dropped 2 bases and J dropped 4 bases, with 14 bases sitting between them. CDR3: CASSYRQGTSYGYTF. In DNA form, the CDR3 reads TGTGCCAGCAGTTACCGGCAGGGCACTTCCTATGGCTACACCTTC.

The rearrangement links TRBV19 to TRBJ1-1, with D maybe TRBD1 (5 bases). This CDR3 contains 14 residues. The V end lost 3 bases, the J end lost 3 bases, and 11 bases lay between the germline ends. Germline V lookup: CDR1 LNHDA, CDR2 SQIVND (reference sequence). The CDR3 bases are TGTGCCAGTAGTATCTTTCGGGGGTACACTGAAGCTTTCTTT. Translated: CASSIFRGYTEAFF.

The rearrangement uses TRBV3-1 (or the pseudogene TRBV3-2) and TRBJ1-1; D uncertain. Deletions cut 4 bases from V and 6 bases from J, with 12 bases between. The CDR3 has 13 amino acids. Germline V CDR1 and CDR2: LGHDT, YNNKEL (reference sequence). CDR3 nucleotide sequence: TGTGCCAGCAGCCCCCAACTCAGGTCTGAAGCTTTCTTT. Its translation: CASSPQLRSEAFF.

The chain carries TRBV3-1 (or the pseudogene TRBV3-2) and TRBJ1-2; the D gene is possibly TRBD1 (5 bases). Trimming took off 1 base at V and 4 bases at J, with 10 bases between the two ends. Germline V gene sequence: CDR1 LGHDT, CDR2 YNNKEL (reference sequence). The CDR3 is made up of 14 amino acids. CDR3 region: CASSQVDRVYGYTF. CDR3 sequence (DNA): TGTGCCAGCAGCCAAGTAGACAGAGTCTATGGCTACACCTTC.

The V call is TRBV5-4, the J call TRBJ1-2; the match to TRBD1 covers 11 bases. Germline V gene lookup returns CDR1 SGHNT and CDR2 YYREEE (reference sequence). The trim removed 5 bases at V and 4 bases at J, leaving 7 bases unmatched. The CDR3 contains 15 residues. CDR3 in amino acids: CASRAGQGAVYGYTF. In DNA form, the CDR3 reads TGTGCCAGCAGGGCAGGACAGGGGGCGGTCTATGGCTACACCTTC.

In the case of this clone: Because the CDR3's place on the DNA is in doubt, the DNA is left out and the CDR3 is given as listed by TCRdb. The genes are TRBV30 and TRBJ1-5; the table's D call, TRBD1, has no DNA check behind it. Inclusive of both ends, the CDR3 amounts to 12 amino acids. Germline assignment: CDR1 GTSNPN and CDR2 SVGIG (reference sequence). The CDR3: CAWSVGQGAPHF.